The 11 T cell receptor beta chains below come from one sample, sequenced in a study of cytomegalovirus exposure and HLA in healthy donors. PCR amplification relied on 60 Vbeta primers (plus 13 Jbeta primers). The data were produced by immunoSEQ multiplex PCR, yet TCRdb's version contains in-frame clones alone and is incomplete. The table records some 130,000 clones, approximately 78% of them present only once. The sample comprised PBMCs. The receptor set was obtained from a human donor in good health.

This clone has only a few counts. The genes are TRBV14 and TRBJ1-1, with D maybe TRBD1 (5 bases). The CDR3 runs 15 residues. The germline V gene has CDR1 SGHDN and CDR2 FVKESK. V gave up 0 bases and J gave up 3 bases, with 11 bases separating them. As DNA, the CDR3 is TGTGCCAGCAGCCAAGATTCGTGGGGGGACACTGAAGCTTTCTTT. Translated, it gives CASSQDSWGDTEAFF. Drawing the rest from reference TRBV14 and TRBJ1-1, the complete variable domain is EAGVTQFPSHSVIEKGQTVTLRCDPISGHDNLYWYRRVMGKEIKFLLHFVKESKQDESGMPNNRFLAERTGGTYSTLKVQPAELEDSGVYFCASSQDSWGDTEAFFGQGTRLTVV.

The chain employs TRBV29-1 and TRBJ2-2; D remains ambiguous. The CDR3 length is 12 residues. V was trimmed by 4 bases and J by 5 bases, leaving 8 bases between them. The germline V gene has CDR1 SQVTM and CDR2 ANQGSEA. The CDR3 spells CSVAEITGELFF. DNA for the CDR3: TGCAGCGTTGCGGAGATAACCGGGGAGCTGTTTTTT.

This clone was detected only a few times. This rearrangement joins TRBV27 to TRBJ1-2; D ambiguous. The length of the CDR3 is 14 residues. CDR1 is MNHEY, CDR2 SMNVEV, per germline (reference sequence). The V and J ends lost 3 bases and 0 bases respectively, with 8 bases between them. The chain's CDR3 is CASSFHPANYGYTF. The CDR3, as DNA: TGTGCCAGCAGTTTTCACCCGGCTAACTATGGCTACACCTTC.

This clone was recorded a few times. The chain carries TRBV4-2 and TRBJ1-2, with 7 bases matching TRBD1. The CDR3 runs to 12 residues. Germline V lookup: CDR1 LGHNA, CDR2 YNFKEQ. The V and J ends lost 4 bases and 7 bases, in that order; junction bases with no gene match: 3. The CDR3 reads CASSLRQGGYTF. The CDR3 nucleotides read TGTGCCAGCAGCCTTAGACAGGGTGGCTACACCTTC.

This clone was detected once. This chain links TRBV6-6 with TRBJ2-3; tentative D call: TRBD1 (5 bases). There are 14 residues in the CDR3. Germline assignment: CDR1 MNHNY and CDR2 SVGAGI (reference sequence). V lost 2 bases and J lost 1, with 7 bases in between. Written as DNA, the CDR3 is TGTGCCAGCAGTTACCTAGGGGGCACAGATACGCAGTATTTT. Its translation is CASSYLGGTDTQYF.

This rearrangement joins TRBV27 to TRBJ1-1, with TRBD1 as a possible D gene (5 bases). Trimming removed 6 bases from V and 4 bases from J, with 15 bases in between. The CDR3 consists of 14 residues. Germline lookup yields CDR1 MNHEY and CDR2 SMNVEV (reference sequence). For the CDR3, the DNA is TGTGCCAGCAGAATCGCAGGGCTGGGCACTGAAGCTTTCTTT. Amino acids: CASRIAGLGTEAFF.

The chain links TRBV6-1 to TRBJ2-5, with a possible D match to TRBD2 (5 bases). The germline V gene has CDR1 MNHNS and CDR2 SASEGT. The CDR3 consists of 14 residues. Trimming removed 3 bases from V and 2 bases from J, with 10 bases in between. The CDR3 spells CASSDSGGQETQYF. The CDR3 region has the DNA TGTGCCAGCAGTGATTCCGGAGGACAAGAGACCCAGTACTTC.

The V gene is TRBV7-8, the J gene TRBJ1-5, with 7 bases aligning to TRBD1. With V trimmed by 3 bases and J by 3 bases, 5 bases remained unmatched. Germline V gene data show CDR1 as SGHVS and CDR2 as FQNEAQ. The CDR3 covers 15 residues. The CDR3 is CASSLSGQHNQPQHF. DNA of the CDR3: TGTGCCAGCAGCTTGTCGGGACAGCACAATCAGCCCCAGCATTTT.

The chain joins TRBV6-1 to TRBJ2-2, with a weak D call TRBD1 (6 bases). CDR3 length equals 14 residues. Germline V gene data show CDR1 as MNHNS and CDR2 as SASEGT. V was shortened by 11 bases and J by 2 bases, with 15 bases between the two germline ends. The chain's CDR3 is CALGKGVNTGELFF. The DNA for the CDR3 is TGTGCCCTAGGGAAGGGGGTTAACACCGGGGAGCTGTTTTTT.

To note about this clone: This same CDR3 is encoded by further DNA sequences in the sample. The V call is TRBV4-1, the J call TRBJ2-7; TRBD2 is a possible D gene (6 bases). The CDR3 sequence is 14 residues long. The germline V and J ends were trimmed by 0 bases and 4 bases, with 10 bases remaining between them. Germline-derived CDR1 and CDR2 are MGHRA and YSYEKL. CDR3 in amino acids: CASSQDIGGYEQYF. The CDR3 DNA reads TGCGCCAGCAGCCAAGATATCGGGGGTTACGAGCAGTACTTC.

The chain uses TRBV9 and TRBJ2-7; TRBD2 aligns across 9 bases. CDR1 and CDR2 (germline): SGDLS, YYNGEE. CDR3 length: 16 amino acids. J was trimmed by 2 bases and V by 0 bases; bases with no gene match: 6. CDR3 protein: CASSVGLAGPTYEQYF. The CDR3 region has the DNA TGTGCCAGCAGCGTAGGGCTAGCGGGACCTACCTACGAGCAGTACTTC. Supplemented by reference TRBV9 and TRBJ2-7, the full variable domain reads DSGVTQTPKHLITATGQRVTLRCSPRSGDLSVYWYQQSLDQGLQFLIQYYNGEERAKGNILERFSAQQFPDLHSELNLSSLELGDSALYFCASSVGLAGPTYEQYFGPGTRLTVT.